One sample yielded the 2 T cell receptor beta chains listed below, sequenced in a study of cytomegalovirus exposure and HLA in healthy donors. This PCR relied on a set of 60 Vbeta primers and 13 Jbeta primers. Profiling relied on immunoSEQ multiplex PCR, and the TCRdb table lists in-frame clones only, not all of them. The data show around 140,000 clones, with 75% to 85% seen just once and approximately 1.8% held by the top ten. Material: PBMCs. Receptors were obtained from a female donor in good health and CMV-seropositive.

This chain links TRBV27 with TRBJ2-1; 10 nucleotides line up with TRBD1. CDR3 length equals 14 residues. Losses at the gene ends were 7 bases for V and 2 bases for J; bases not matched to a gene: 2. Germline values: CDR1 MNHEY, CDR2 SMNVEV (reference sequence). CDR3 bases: TGTGCCAGCAAGGGACAGGGGCCCTACAATGAGCAGTTCTTC. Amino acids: CASKGQGPYNEQFF.

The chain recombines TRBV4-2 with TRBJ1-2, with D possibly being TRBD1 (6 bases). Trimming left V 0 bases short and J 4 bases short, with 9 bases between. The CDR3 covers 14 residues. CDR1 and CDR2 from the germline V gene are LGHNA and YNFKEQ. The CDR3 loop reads CASSQEQGIYGYTF. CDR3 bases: TGTGCCAGCAGCCAAGAACAGGGTATCTATGGCTACACCTTC.